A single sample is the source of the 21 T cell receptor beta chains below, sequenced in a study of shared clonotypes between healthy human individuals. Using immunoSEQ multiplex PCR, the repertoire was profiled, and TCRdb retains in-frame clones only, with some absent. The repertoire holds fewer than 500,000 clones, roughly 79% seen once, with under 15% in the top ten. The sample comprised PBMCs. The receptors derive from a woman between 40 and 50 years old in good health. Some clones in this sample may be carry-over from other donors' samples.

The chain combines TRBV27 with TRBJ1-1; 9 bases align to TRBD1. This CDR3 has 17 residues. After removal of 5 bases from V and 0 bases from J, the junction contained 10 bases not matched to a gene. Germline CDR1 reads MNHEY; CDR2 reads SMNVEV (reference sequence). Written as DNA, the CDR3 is TGTGCCAGCAGTACCGTCCCGGGACAGGGCATGAACACTGAAGCTTTCTTT. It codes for CASSTVPGQGMNTEAFF.

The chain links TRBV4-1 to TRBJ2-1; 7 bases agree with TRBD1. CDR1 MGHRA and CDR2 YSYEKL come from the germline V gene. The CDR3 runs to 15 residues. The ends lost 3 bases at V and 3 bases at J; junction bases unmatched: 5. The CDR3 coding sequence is TGCGCCAGCAGCCACCCGACAGGGTTCTACAATGAGCAGTTCTTC. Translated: CASSHPTGFYNEQFF.

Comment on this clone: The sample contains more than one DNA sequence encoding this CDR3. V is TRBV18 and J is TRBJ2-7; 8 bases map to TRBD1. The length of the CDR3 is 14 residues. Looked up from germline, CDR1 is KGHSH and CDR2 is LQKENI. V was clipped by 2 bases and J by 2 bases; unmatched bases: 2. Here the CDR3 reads CASSPGTGTYEQYF. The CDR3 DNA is TGTGCCAGCTCACCAGGGACAGGAACCTACGAGCAGTACTTC.

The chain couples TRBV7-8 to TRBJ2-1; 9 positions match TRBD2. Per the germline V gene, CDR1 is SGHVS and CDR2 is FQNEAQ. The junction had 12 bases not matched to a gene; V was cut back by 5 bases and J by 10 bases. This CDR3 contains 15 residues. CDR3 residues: CASSTRLAAYGEQFF. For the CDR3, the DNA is TGTGCCAGCAGCACCCGACTAGCGGCCTATGGGGAGCAGTTCTTC.

Here the CDR3 DNA reads TGTGCCAGCAGTCCGACCGGGACAGCCTCCTACGAGCAGTACTTC. It translates to CASSPTGTASYEQYF. The chain recombines TRBV11-3 with TRBJ2-7; 7 bases map to TRBD1. Germline V gene data show CDR1 as SGHNT and CDR2 as YENEEA. V was pared by 6 bases and J by 0 bases, with 8 bases of the junction left unmatched. The CDR3 consists of 15 residues.

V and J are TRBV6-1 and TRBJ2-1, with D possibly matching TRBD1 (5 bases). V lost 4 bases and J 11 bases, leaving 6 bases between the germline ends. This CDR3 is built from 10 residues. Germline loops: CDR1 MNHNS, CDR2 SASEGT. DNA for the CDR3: TGTGCCAGCAGTGGACAGAAGCAGTTCTTC. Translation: CASSGQKQFF.

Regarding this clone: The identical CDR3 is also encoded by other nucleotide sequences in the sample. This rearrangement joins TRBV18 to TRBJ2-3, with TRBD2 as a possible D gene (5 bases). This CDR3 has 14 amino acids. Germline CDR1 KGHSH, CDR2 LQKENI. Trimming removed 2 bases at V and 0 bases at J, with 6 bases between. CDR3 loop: CASSPGGSTDTQYF. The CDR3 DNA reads TGTGCCAGCTCACCAGGCGGGAGCACAGATACGCAGTATTTT.

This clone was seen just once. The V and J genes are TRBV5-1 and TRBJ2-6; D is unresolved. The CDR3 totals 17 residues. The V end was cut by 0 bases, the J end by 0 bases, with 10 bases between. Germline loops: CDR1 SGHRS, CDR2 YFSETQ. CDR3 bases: TGCGCCAGCAGCTTGGTGGCTAGTGTCTCTGGGGCCAACGTCCTGACTTTC. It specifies CASSLVASVSGANVLTF.

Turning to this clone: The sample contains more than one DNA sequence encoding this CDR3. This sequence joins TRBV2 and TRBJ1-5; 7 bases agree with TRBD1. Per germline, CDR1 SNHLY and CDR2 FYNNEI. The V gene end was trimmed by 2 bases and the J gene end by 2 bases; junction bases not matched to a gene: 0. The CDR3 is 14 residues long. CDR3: CASSETGGNQPQHF. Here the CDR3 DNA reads TGTGCCAGCAGTGAAACAGGGGGCAATCAGCCCCAGCATTTT.

CDR3 sequence (DNA): TGTGCCAGCAGCTTAAAGAGAAGGGAAGCTTTCTTT. This translates into CASSLKRREAFF. V gene TRBV5-8 combines with J gene TRBJ1-1; no definite D call. The V and J ends lost 2 bases and 8 bases respectively, with 10 bases between them. Germline loops: CDR1 SGHTS, CDR2 YDEGEE. The CDR3 spans 12 residues.

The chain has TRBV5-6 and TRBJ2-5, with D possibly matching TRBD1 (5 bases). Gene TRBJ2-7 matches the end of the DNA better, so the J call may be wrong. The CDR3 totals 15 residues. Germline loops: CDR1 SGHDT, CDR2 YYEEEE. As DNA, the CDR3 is TGTGCCAGCAGCTTGTCGGGCCAGGGTACCTACGAGCAGTACTTC. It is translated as CASSLSGQGTYEQYF.

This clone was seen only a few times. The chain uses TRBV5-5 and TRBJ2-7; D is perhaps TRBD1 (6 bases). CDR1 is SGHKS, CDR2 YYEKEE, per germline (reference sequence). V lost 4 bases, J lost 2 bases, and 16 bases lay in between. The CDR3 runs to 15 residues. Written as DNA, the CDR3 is TGTGCCAGCAGCACGGCCACAGGGCCTACCTACGAGCAGTACTTC. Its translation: CASSTATGPTYEQYF.

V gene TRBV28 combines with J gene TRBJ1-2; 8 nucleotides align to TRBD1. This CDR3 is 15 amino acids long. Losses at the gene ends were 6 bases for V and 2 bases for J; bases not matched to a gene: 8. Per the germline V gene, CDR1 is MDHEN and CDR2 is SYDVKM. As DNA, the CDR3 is TGTGCCAGCAGCCGCGACAGGGGTTCAAACTATGGCTACACCTTC. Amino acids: CASSRDRGSNYGYTF.

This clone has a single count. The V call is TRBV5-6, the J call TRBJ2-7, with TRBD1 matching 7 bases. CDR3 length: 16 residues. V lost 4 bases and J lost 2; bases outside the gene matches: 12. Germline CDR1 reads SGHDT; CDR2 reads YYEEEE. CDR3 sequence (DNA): TGTGCCAGCAGCACCCGCCGGGACAGATTCACCTACGAGCAGTACTTC. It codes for CASSTRRDRFTYEQYF.

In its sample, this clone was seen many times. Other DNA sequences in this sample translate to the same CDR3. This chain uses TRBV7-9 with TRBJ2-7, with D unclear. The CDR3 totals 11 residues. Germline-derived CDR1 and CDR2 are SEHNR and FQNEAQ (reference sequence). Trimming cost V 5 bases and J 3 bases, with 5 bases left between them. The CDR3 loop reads CASSRNYEQYF. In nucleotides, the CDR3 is TGTGCCAGCAGCCGAAACTACGAGCAGTACTTC.

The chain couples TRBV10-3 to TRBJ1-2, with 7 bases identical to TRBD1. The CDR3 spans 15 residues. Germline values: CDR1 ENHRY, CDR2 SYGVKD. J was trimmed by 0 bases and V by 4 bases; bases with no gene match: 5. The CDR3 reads CAISARGTANYGYTF. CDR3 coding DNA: TGTGCCATCAGTGCGCGGGGGACAGCTAACTATGGCTACACCTTC.

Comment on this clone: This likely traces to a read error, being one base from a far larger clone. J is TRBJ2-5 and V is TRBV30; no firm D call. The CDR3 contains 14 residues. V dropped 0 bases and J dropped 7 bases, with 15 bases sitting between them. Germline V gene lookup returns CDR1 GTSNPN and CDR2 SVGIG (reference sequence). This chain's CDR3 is CAWSVIGNIGTQYF. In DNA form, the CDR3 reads TGTGCCTGGAGTGTAATCGGCAACATTGGGACCCAGTACTTC.

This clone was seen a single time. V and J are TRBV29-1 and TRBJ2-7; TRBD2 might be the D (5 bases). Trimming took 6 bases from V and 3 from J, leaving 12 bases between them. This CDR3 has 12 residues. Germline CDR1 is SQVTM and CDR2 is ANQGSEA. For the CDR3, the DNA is TGCAGCGTGGCCACGGACTTCTACGAGCAGTACTTC. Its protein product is CSVATDFYEQYF.

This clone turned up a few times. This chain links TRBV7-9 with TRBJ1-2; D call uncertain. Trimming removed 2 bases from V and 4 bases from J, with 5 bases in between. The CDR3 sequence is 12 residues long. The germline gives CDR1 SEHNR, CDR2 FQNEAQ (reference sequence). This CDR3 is CASSLSGYGYTF. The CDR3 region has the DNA TGTGCCAGCAGCTTATCCGGCTATGGCTACACCTTC.

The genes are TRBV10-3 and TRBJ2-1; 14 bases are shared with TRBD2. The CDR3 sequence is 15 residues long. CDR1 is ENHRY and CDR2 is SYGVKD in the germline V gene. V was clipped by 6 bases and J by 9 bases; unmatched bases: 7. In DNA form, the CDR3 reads TGTGCCATCAGCCGAGGACTAGCGGGGGGAATTGAGCAGTTCTTC. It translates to CAISRGLAGGIEQFF.

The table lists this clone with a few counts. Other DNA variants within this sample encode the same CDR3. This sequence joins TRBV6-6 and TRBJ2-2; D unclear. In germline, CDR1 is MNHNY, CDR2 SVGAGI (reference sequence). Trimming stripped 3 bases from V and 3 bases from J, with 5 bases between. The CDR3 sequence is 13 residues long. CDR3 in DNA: TGTGCCAGCAGTTATCGTGACACCGGGGAGCTGTTTTTT. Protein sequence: CASSYRDTGELFF.